Shown below are 10 T cell receptor beta chains from a single sample sequenced in a study of control samples from healthy donors and cancer patients. The data were produced by immunoSEQ multiplex PCR, yet TCRdb's version contains in-frame clones alone and is incomplete. The table lists about 96,000 clones, 85% to 95% of them singletons. The specimen was blood. The origin of the receptors is a man aged 18 to 35 in good health.

V and J are TRBV29-1 and TRBJ2-7, with D perhaps given as TRBD1 or TRBD2 (5 bases each). Germline CDR1 and CDR2: SQVTM and ANQGSEA. With 2 bases removed from V and 5 bases from J, the gap between germline ends came to 13 bases. The CDR3 totals 13 residues. This chain's CDR3 is CSVEYPGRNEQYF. DNA for the CDR3: TGCAGCGTTGAATATCCAGGGAGAAACGAGCAGTACTTC.

The chain joins TRBV4-2 to TRBJ1-2; 7 bases map to TRBD1. CDR1 is LGHNA and CDR2 is YNFKEQ in the germline V gene. V shed 8 bases and J 1 base; nucleotides not matched to a gene: 16. This CDR3 comprises 17 residues. The CDR3 here is CASDEGSGTGVNYGYTF. As DNA, the CDR3 is TGTGCCAGCGACGAAGGGTCGGGAACAGGGGTTAACTATGGCTACACCTTC.

The gene calls are TRBV27 and TRBJ1-1, with 10 bases aligning to TRBD1. J gave up 0 bases and V 6 bases, and 4 bases lay outside the gene matches. The CDR3 totals 15 residues. Per germline, CDR1 MNHEY and CDR2 SMNVEV (reference sequence). The CDR3 region has the DNA TGTGCCAGCAGCTTGACAGGGGGCTTGAACACTGAAGCTTTCTTT. This gives the protein CASSLTGGLNTEAFF.

The chain has TRBV7-9 and TRBJ2-1; D is unresolved. This CDR3 region has 13 residues. Per germline, CDR1 SEHNR and CDR2 FQNEAQ (reference sequence). Trimming removed 3 bases from V and 7 bases from J, with 10 bases in between. The CDR3 nucleotides are TGTGCCAGCAGCTTTAGTCAACGGAATGAGCAGTTCTTC. Protein product: CASSFSQRNEQFF.

The chain links TRBV4-1 to TRBJ2-2, with a possible D match to TRBD1 (6 bases). This CDR3 is built from 18 residues. CDR1 is MGHRA, CDR2 YSYEKL, per germline. Trimming cost V 1 base and J 4 bases, with 19 bases left between them. CDR3 sequence: CASSQVIGGQQGTGELFF. The CDR3 bases are TGCGCCAGCAGCCAAGTGATTGGCGGACAGCAAGGCACCGGGGAGCTGTTTTTT.

This chain connects TRBV2 to TRBJ2-5, with D unresolved. The CDR3 has 12 residues. Germline CDR1 is SNHLY and CDR2 is FYNNEI. Trimming took 4 bases from V and 2 from J, leaving 5 bases between them. The CDR3 nucleotides are TGTGCCAGCAGTGGGTTACAAGAGACCCAGTACTTC. Its translation is CASSGLQETQYF.

This chain links TRBV19 with TRBJ1-1, with TRBD1 matching over 8 bases. CDR3 length: 15 amino acids. V shed 5 bases, J shed 3 bases, and the junction held 8 bases outside the gene matches. The germline gives CDR1 LNHDA, CDR2 SQIVND (reference sequence). CDR3 bases: TGTGCCAGTAGTCCCATGGACAGGGTGGACACTGAAGCTTTCTTT. This gives the protein CASSPMDRVDTEAFF.

The chain is built from TRBV5-1 and TRBJ2-1; 13 bases are a match to TRBD2. Germline V lookup: CDR1 SGHRS, CDR2 YFSETQ. The CDR3 is made up of 14 amino acids. V was pared by 5 bases and J by 9 bases, with 5 bases of the junction left unmatched. Here the CDR3 DNA reads TGCGCCAGCAGGACTAGCGGGAGGTCCGGTGAGCAGTTCTTC. Protein: CASRTSGRSGEQFF.

Here the CDR3 DNA reads TGTGCCAGCAGTTACGAAGCGGAGGGCGCCTTTGAAAAACTGTTTTTT. Translating it yields CASSYEAEGAFEKLFF. The V and J genes are TRBV6-6 and TRBJ1-4; D unresolved. Germline V gene lookup returns CDR1 MNHNY and CDR2 SVGAGI (reference sequence). The CDR3 runs to 16 residues. Trimming shortened V by 2 bases and J by 7 bases, and 17 bases separated the two germline ends.

This clone showed up just once. The J gene is TRBJ2-6, the V gene TRBV2, with no clear D. V was clipped by 5 bases and J by 0 bases, with 5 bases between them. The length of the CDR3 is 14 residues. The germline V gene has CDR1 SNHLY and CDR2 FYNNEI. CDR3 amino acids: CASSLDSGANVLTF. CDR3 nucleotide sequence: TGTGCCAGCAGTTTAGACTCTGGGGCCAACGTCCTGACTTTC.